The 27 T cell receptor beta chains listed next were all sequenced from one sample in a study of T cell responses to AZD1222 COVID-19 vaccine. TCRdb keeps only in-frame clones here, not all; method: immunoSEQ multiplex PCR. The table includes tens of thousands of clones, about 89% detected once. The sequences come from peripheral blood, collected on day 0 of MenACWY control vaccination. The source of these receptors is an adult in good health.

The chain couples TRBV29-1 to TRBJ1-2; D remains ambiguous. There are 13 residues in the CDR3. Germline assignment: CDR1 SQVTM and CDR2 ANQGSEA. Trimming took 2 bases from V and 3 from J, leaving 10 bases between them. The CDR3 is CSVEPGEHYGYTF. CDR3 DNA sequence: TGCAGCGTTGAACCAGGAGAGCACTATGGCTACACCTTC.

This clone has just one count. This chain joins TRBV30 and TRBJ2-5; D is possibly TRBD1 (6 bases). The CDR3 consists of 13 residues. Germline assignment: CDR1 GTSNPN and CDR2 SVGIG (reference sequence). V lost 8 bases and J lost 4, with 17 bases in between. As DNA, the CDR3 is TGTGCCGGGGGCCGGGAACCAGGAGAGACCCAGTACTTC. Translated: CAGGREPGETQYF.

This sequence joins TRBV11-2 and TRBJ2-3; D may be TRBD2 (6 bases). The CDR3 is 16 amino acids. Between the trimmed V and J ends, which lost 4 bases and 2 bases, there was a span of 16 bases. Germline loops: CDR1 SGHAT, CDR2 FQNNGV. DNA of the CDR3: TGTGCCAGCAGCTGGGGAGTCGGGGGTAACACAGATACGCAGTATTTT. It specifies CASSWGVGGNTDTQYF.

The V and J genes are TRBV4-3 and TRBJ2-7; 11 positions agree with TRBD2. Trimming took 0 bases from V and 2 from J; bases not matched to a gene: 12. From germline, CDR1 is LGHNA and CDR2 YSLEER. The CDR3 length is 19 residues. The CDR3 loop reads CASSQEGSGTSGYPYEQYF. The CDR3 DNA sequence: TGCGCCAGCAGCCAAGAGGGCAGCGGGACTAGCGGTTACCCCTACGAGCAGTACTTC.

The J gene is TRBJ2-7, the V gene TRBV19; 13 nucleotides align to TRBD2. The CDR3 covers 15 residues. Germline V gives CDR1 LNHDA, CDR2 SQIVND (reference sequence). V shed 5 bases and J 2 bases; nucleotides not matched to a gene: 3. The CDR3 here is CASSSGLAGPYEQYF. DNA of the CDR3: TGTGCCAGTAGTTCGGGACTAGCGGGACCCTACGAGCAGTACTTC.

As DNA, the CDR3 is TGTGCCAGCAGTGAGAGACTAGCGGCGGGGAATGAGCAGTTCTTC. Its translation is CASSERLAAGNEQFF. The chain links TRBV2 to TRBJ2-1, with TRBD2 matching over 9 bases. CDR3 size: 15 residues. Germline trimming cut 3 bases from V and 7 bases from J; bases unmatched to any gene: 7. CDR1 and CDR2 from the germline V gene are SNHLY and FYNNEI.

V and J are TRBV7-9 and TRBJ2-7, with 8 bases aligning to TRBD2. Germline CDR1 reads SEHNR; CDR2 reads FQNEAQ (reference sequence). Trimming cost V 8 bases and J 3 bases; bases outside gene matches: 9. The length of the CDR3 is 14 residues. This chain's CDR3 is CASDRGGSDYEQYF. For the CDR3, the DNA is TGTGCCAGCGACCGGGGGGGAAGCGACTACGAGCAGTACTTC.

The CDR3 loop is CASSLTGSEKLFF. CDR3 DNA sequence: TGTGCCAGCAGTTTAACGGGGAGCGAAAAACTGTTTTTT. The chain links TRBV12-3 or TRBV12-4 to TRBJ1-4; D uncertain. The length of the CDR3 is 13 residues. Trimming removed 2 bases from V and 8 bases from J, with 9 bases in between.

The V and J genes are TRBV6-6 and TRBJ1-5, with D possibly matching TRBD1 (5 bases). The CDR3 contains 15 residues. From germline, CDR1 is MNHNY and CDR2 SVGAGI (reference sequence). V lost 7 bases and J lost 4, with 17 bases in between. The CDR3 DNA follows: TGTGCCAGCACGCCGGTGGGGGAAGGGAATCAGCCCCAGCATTTT. Translated: CASTPVGEGNQPQHF.

This clone has a handful of counts. The V gene is TRBV11-2, the J gene TRBJ2-1; tentatively, D is TRBD2 (5 bases). This CDR3 is built from 14 residues. CDR1 is SGHAT and CDR2 is FQNNGV in the germline V gene. V was shortened by 5 bases and J by 4 bases, with 12 bases between the two germline ends. CDR3 nucleotide sequence: TGTGCCAGCAGCCAACCTGGGGAGTACAATGAGCAGTTCTTC. Encoded protein: CASSQPGEYNEQFF.

The chain recombines TRBV6-5 with TRBJ1-1, with 7 bases identical to TRBD1. Looked up from germline, CDR1 is MNHEY and CDR2 is SVGAGI. This CDR3 spans 14 amino acids. J gave up 6 bases and V 6 bases, and 10 bases lay outside the gene matches. CDR3 in amino acids: CASRLNRGGPEAFF. DNA for the CDR3: TGTGCCAGCAGACTCAACAGGGGAGGGCCTGAAGCTTTCTTT.

V gene TRBV7-2 combines with J gene TRBJ1-6, with a tentative D call TRBD1 (5 bases). CDR1 SGHTA and CDR2 FQGNSA come from the germline V gene. The V end was cut by 1 base, the J end by 10 bases, with 14 bases between. This CDR3 has 15 residues. CDR3 residues: CASSLEGRNQSPLHF. The CDR3 nucleotides are TGTGCCAGCAGCTTAGAGGGACGAAACCAGTCACCCCTCCACTTT.

The chain recombines TRBV6-6 with TRBJ1-5; the D is unclear. V shed 8 bases and J shed 7 bases, with 12 bases lying between them. The CDR3 length is 12 residues. Germline loops: CDR1 MNHNY, CDR2 SVGAGI (reference sequence). CDR3 nucleotide sequence: TGTGCCAGCGGCCCGGGAAAGCAGCCCCAGCATTTT. Its protein is CASGPGKQPQHF.

The chain carries TRBV19 and TRBJ2-1, with unresolved D. Trimming stripped 8 bases from V and 4 bases from J, with 9 bases between. Per the germline V gene, CDR1 is LNHDA and CDR2 is SQIVND (reference sequence). CDR3 length equals 12 residues. The DNA of the CDR3 is TGTGCCAGTCGGCACGGGTACAATGAGCAGTTCTTC. Translating gives CASRHGYNEQFF.

This chain joins TRBV7-8 and TRBJ1-5, with 7 bases identical to TRBD1. After removal of 2 bases from V and 5 bases from J, the junction contained 9 bases not matched to a gene. This CDR3 comprises 16 residues. Germline V gene data show CDR1 as SGHVS and CDR2 as FQNEAQ. As DNA, the CDR3 is TGTGCCAGCAGCTTAAAAGGGGGCGTTATACATCAGCCCCAGCATTTT. Its protein is CASSLKGGVIHQPQHF.

The chain employs TRBV30 and TRBJ2-3; no reliable D call. Germline CDR1 is GTSNPN and CDR2 is SVGIG (reference sequence). CDR3 length equals 11 residues. CDR3 protein: CSMSSTDTQYF. The CDR3 DNA reads as TGTTCCATGTCCTCCACAGATACGCAGTATTTT.

The rearrangement joins TRBV3-1 (or the pseudogene TRBV3-2) to TRBJ2-7; TRBD2 might be the D (5 bases). This CDR3 has 15 residues. Deletions cut 0 bases from V and 3 bases from J, with 12 bases between. The germline CDR1 and CDR2 sequences are LGHDT and YNNKEL (reference sequence). CDR3 residues: CASSQDHGGGYEQYF. Here the CDR3 DNA reads TGTGCCAGCAGCCAAGATCACGGAGGAGGCTACGAGCAGTACTTC.

This chain links TRBV28 with TRBJ1-5; D not resolved. Per the germline V gene, CDR1 is MDHEN and CDR2 is SYDVKM. Trimming pared 6 bases from V and 0 bases from J, leaving 3 bases between. This CDR3 contains 12 residues. The CDR3 DNA reads TGTGCCAGCAGGTATAGCAATCAGCCCCAGCATTTT. Residues: CASRYSNQPQHF.

This chain uses TRBV3-1 (or the pseudogene TRBV3-2) with TRBJ1-1; D uncertain. The V end lost 0 bases, the J end lost 9 bases, and 14 bases lay between the germline ends. The CDR3 runs 14 residues. CDR1 LGHDT and CDR2 YNNKEL come from the germline V gene (reference sequence). CDR3 DNA: TGTGCCAGCAGCCAAGATCTAAGGACCGCCCAAGCTTTCTTT. Translation: CASSQDLRTAQAFF.

This chain connects TRBV15 to TRBJ2-7; unclear D gene. Trimming pared 6 bases from V and 2 bases from J, leaving 8 bases between. The CDR3 spans 12 residues. Per the germline V gene, CDR1 is LNHNV and CDR2 is YYDKDF (reference sequence). CDR3 residues: CATSPGPYEQYF. For the CDR3, the DNA is TGTGCCACCAGTCCAGGCCCCTACGAGCAGTACTTC.

The rearrangement links TRBV15 to TRBJ2-3, with TRBD2 as a possible D gene (6 bases). Germline loops: CDR1 LNHNV, CDR2 YYDKDF (reference sequence). This CDR3 spans 15 amino acids. Trimming stripped 4 bases from V and 3 bases from J, with 14 bases between. CDR3 coding DNA: TGTGCCACCAGCACCTGGAGGGCGGGAACAGATACGCAGTATTTT. Residues: CATSTWRAGTDTQYF.

The chain carries TRBV15 and TRBJ2-7; D is perhaps TRBD1 or TRBD2 (5 bases each). Germline assignment: CDR1 LNHNV and CDR2 YYDKDF (reference sequence). Between the trimmed V and J ends, which lost 1 base and 4 bases, there was a span of 5 bases. The CDR3 is made up of 12 amino acids. The CDR3 DNA reads TGTGCCACCAGCAGAGGGGGGTACGAGCAGTACTTC. Translating gives CATSRGGYEQYF.

The chain recombines TRBV3-1 (or the pseudogene TRBV3-2) with TRBJ1-1; D is unresolved. The CDR3 covers 13 residues. Trimming took off 3 bases at V and 7 bases at J, with 12 bases between the two ends. Germline CDR1 reads LGHDT; CDR2 reads YNNKEL (reference sequence). CDR3 residues: CASSHDEAGEAFF. CDR3 DNA sequence: TGTGCCAGCAGCCATGATGAGGCCGGTGAAGCTTTCTTT.

The CDR3: CASSQEEGAEAFF. For the CDR3, the DNA is TGTGCCAGCAGCCAGGAAGAGGGCGCTGAAGCTTTCTTT. The chain combines TRBV7-9 with TRBJ1-1; D ambiguous. The CDR3 is made up of 13 amino acids. Germline CDR1 and CDR2: SEHNR and FQNEAQ (reference sequence). V was pared by 5 bases and J by 6 bases, with 13 bases between. Variable domain in full (rest from reference TRBV7-9 and TRBJ1-1): DTGVSQNPRHKITKRGQNVTFRCDPISEHNRLYWYRQTLGQGPEFLTYFQNEAQLEKSRLLSDRFSAERPKGSFSTLEIQRTEQGDSAMYLCASSQEEGAEAFFGQGTRLTVV.

This clone was seen only once. The chain joins TRBV28 to TRBJ1-6; TRBD1 agrees at 7 bases. The ends lost 2 bases at V and 5 bases at J; junction bases unmatched: 3. CDR1 MDHEN and CDR2 SYDVKM come from the germline V gene. This CDR3 spans 15 amino acids. This chain's CDR3 is CASSLEGADNSPLHF. The CDR3 nucleotides read TGTGCCAGCAGTTTAGAGGGGGCGGATAATTCACCCCTCCACTTT.

The chain combines TRBV9 with TRBJ1-6; D is ambiguous. The CDR3 extends over 14 amino acids. Germline assignment: CDR1 SGDLS and CDR2 YYNGEE. V shed 1 base and J shed 10 bases, with 12 bases lying between them. The CDR3 bases are TGTGCCAGCAGCGTAAAGACCGTCGGCTCACCCCTCCACTTT. Protein sequence: CASSVKTVGSPLHF.

This chain connects TRBV10-3 to TRBJ2-1; D tentatively reads TRBD1 or TRBD2 (5 bases each). With 6 bases removed from V and 7 bases from J, the gap between germline ends came to 10 bases. Germline CDR1 reads ENHRY; CDR2 reads SYGVKD. The CDR3 loop spans 12 amino acids. CDR3 sequence: CAIRGTENEQFF. The CDR3 DNA sequence: TGTGCCATCAGGGGGACGGAAAATGAGCAGTTCTTC.